A selection of T cell receptor beta chains follows, all from one sample in a study of T cells in Graves' hyperthyroidism and ophthalmopathy. In TCRdb, the multiplex PCR reads were re-called with MiXCR into one record per CDR3 protein. The sample consists of 250,000 to 400,000 distinct CDR3 sequences, 12% to 15% of them appearing once. The sequenced material came from blood. These receptors came from a woman in her 40s with Graves' ophthalmopathy. Both conserved end residues are part of each CDR3. A D gene is named only where the DNA matches it firmly. Expanded clones are given a class, and other clones once, few, many or no size at all.

size,D,V,J,CDR3,DNA
many,TRBD1,TRBV12-5,TRBJ1-2,CASGLRDRDLYGYTF,TGTGCTAGTGGTTTGAGGGACAGGGACCTCTATGGCTACACCTTC
many,NA,TRBV2,TRBJ2-7,CASTRSAPYEQYF,TGTGCCAGCACCAGGAGCGCACCCTACGAGCAGTACTTC
many,NA,TRBV20-1,TRBJ2-5,CSARADKETQYF,TGCAGTGCTAGAGCCGACAAAGAGACCCAGTACTTC
many,TRBD2,TRBV12-3/TRBV12-4,TRBJ2-1,CASSPGTSGDNEQFF,TGTGCCAGCAGTCCCGGGACTAGCGGGGACAATGAGCAGTTCTTC
many,NA,TRBV2,TRBJ1-4,CASSEHADRTNEKLFF,TGTGCCAGCAGTGAACATGCGGACAGAACTAATGAAAAACTGTTTTTT
few,NA,TRBV18,TRBJ1-1,CASSLRQAEGEAFF,TGTGCCAGCTCACTGCGACAGGCAGAAGGTGAAGCTTTCTTT
many,NA,TRBV2,TRBJ2-7,CASSERLHYEQYF,TGTGCCAGCAGTGAACGGTTGCACTACGAGCAGTACTTC
many,NA,TRBV27,TRBJ1-2,CASSLSYRTNYGYTF,TGTGCCAGCAGTTTATCGTACAGAACTAACTATGGCTACACCTTC
NA,NA,TRBV3-1,TRBJ2-2,CASSHAGIGELFF,TGTGCCAGCAGCCATGCAGGGATCGGGGAGCTGTTTTTT
few,TRBD2,TRBV28,TRBJ2-2,CASGQAQAGGNTGELFF,TGTGCCAGCGGTCAAGCCCAAGCGGGAGGTAATACCGGGGAGCTGTTTTTT
few,TRBD2,TRBV2,TRBJ2-2,CASSYFHLAGGITGELFF,TGTGCCAGCAGTTACTTTCACCTAGCGGGAGGAATCACCGGGGAGCTGTTTTTT
many,NA,TRBV12-3/TRBV12-4,TRBJ2-3,CASSRTVDTQYF,TGTGCCAGCAGCCGGACGGTGGATACGCAGTATTTT
many,NA,TRBV20-1,TRBJ2-1,CSARNPHYNEQFF,TGCAGTGCGAGGAATCCCCACTACAATGAGCAGTTCTTC
many,NA,TRBV5-1,TRBJ2-3,CASSSGTQSTDTQYF,TGCGCCAGCAGCTCCGGGACCCAGAGCACAGATACGCAGTATTTT
NA,NA,TRBV28,TRBJ1-4,CASRAQGTNEKLFF,TGTGCCAGCAGAGCACAGGGCACTAATGAAAAACTGTTTTTT
NA,NA,TRBV20-1,TRBJ2-1,CSASSREPNSYNEQFF,TGCAGTGCTAGTTCTAGAGAGCCTAACTCCTACAATGAGCAGTTCTTC
many,NA,TRBV28,TRBJ2-2,CASRYPRTNTGELFF,TGTGCCAGCCGTTATCCGAGGACGAACACCGGGGAGCTGTTTTTT